A single T cell receptor beta chain is shown here with its context. The antigen is unknown. The junction and the germline gene differ at one end; a read error may be behind it. The sample originates from a study of T-cell memory formation after mild COVID-19. General observations from the study: Memory cells collected pre-infection included some clones that later responded, suggesting cross-reactive memory joined. Clonal second-wave expansions that peaked on day 37 had unconfirmed SARS-CoV-2 specificity.

MiXCR was run by TCRdb on the 5' RACE reads, yielding one entry per CDR3 protein. The sample yields around 340,000 distinct CDR3 sequences, approximately 15% seen once. Germline CDR1 is WSHSY and CDR2 is SAAADI. The CDR3 has 11 amino acids. The sample comprised PBMCs or a T cell subset sorted from them (not recorded which). The sequence derives from a man younger than 35 who had mild COVID-19 (a few samples of this study predate the infection). Cell type and time point are not known. The chain couples TRBV10-2 to TRBJ2-7, with D unclear. DNA of the CDR3: TGCGCCAGCAGTGCGGTCGAGACGCTTGTATTC. It specifies CASSAVETLVF.